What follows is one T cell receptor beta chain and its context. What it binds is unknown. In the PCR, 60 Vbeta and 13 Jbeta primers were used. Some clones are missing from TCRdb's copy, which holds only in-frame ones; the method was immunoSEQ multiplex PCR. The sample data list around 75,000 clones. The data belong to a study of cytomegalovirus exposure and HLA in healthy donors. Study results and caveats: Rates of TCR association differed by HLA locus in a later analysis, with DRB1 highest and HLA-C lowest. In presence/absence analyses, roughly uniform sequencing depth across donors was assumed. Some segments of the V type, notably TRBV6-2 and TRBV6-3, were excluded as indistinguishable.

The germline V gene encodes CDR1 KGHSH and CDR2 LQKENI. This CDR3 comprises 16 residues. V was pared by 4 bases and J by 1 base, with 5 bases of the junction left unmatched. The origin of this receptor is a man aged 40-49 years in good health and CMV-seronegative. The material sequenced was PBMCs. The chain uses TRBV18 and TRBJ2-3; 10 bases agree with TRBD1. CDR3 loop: CASSLYGTGGTDTQYF. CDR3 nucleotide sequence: TGTGCCAGCTCACTCTATGGGACAGGGGGCACAGATACGCAGTATTTT.